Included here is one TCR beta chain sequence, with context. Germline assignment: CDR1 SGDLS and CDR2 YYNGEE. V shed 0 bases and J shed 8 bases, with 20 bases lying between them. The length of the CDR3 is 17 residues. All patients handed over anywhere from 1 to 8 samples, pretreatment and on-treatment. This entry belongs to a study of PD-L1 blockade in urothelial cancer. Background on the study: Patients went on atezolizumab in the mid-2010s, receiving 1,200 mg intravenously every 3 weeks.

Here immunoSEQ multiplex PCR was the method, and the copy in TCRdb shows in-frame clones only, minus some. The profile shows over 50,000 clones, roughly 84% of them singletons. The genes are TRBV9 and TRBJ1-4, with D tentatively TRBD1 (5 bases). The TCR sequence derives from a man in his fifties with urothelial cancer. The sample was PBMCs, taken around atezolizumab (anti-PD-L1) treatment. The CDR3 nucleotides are TGTGCCAGCAGCGTAGAATCCGGCAGGGCGCCATCGGAAAAACTGTTTTTT. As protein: CASSVESGRAPSEKLFF.